This TCR beta chain was profiled in a study of T cell changes during pregnancy in multiple sclerosis (dated by TCRdb to between 2017 and 2020). Describing the broader study: In women with multiple sclerosis, the researchers looked at how the T cell repertoire shifted as pregnancy progressed.

The CDR3, cysteine through phenylalanine, is 16 amino acids long. Left in the record is the CDR3 DNA by itself, 48 bases read in frame from the first base. The V end gives up 4 bases and the J end 5 bases, leaving 10 bases in the junction not matched to a gene. The germline V gene yields SNHLY for CDR1 and FYNNEI for CDR2. The library was generated by the immunoSEQ multiplex PCR assay. What TCRdb holds here is the immuneACCESS table cut down to in-frame rearrangements. Part of the clones is not present; checked against another copy, under half of the missing clones reflect an unresolved V gene, and the others are unexplained. This sample gives about 83,000 clones in total; about 95% of them show up just once. The top ten clones comprise over 0.95% of the sample. With respect to this clone: Which antigen it targets is not known. Base qualities were left out, and no much larger clone turns up one base away.

This receptor was identified in a female donor with multiple sclerosis, enrolled in a pregnancy study. The source material was peripheral blood, sampled in the second trimester of pregnancy. This chain is built from TRBV2 and TRBJ2-7; the junction holds 11 bases that match TRBD2. Here the CDR3 is given as CASSARALAGVHEQYF. The nucleotide sequence is given as TGTGCCAGCAGTGCCAGGGCACTAGCGGGAGTTCACGAGCAGTACTTC.